The 25 T cell receptor beta chains below were found in one sample sequenced in a study of cytomegalovirus exposure and HLA in healthy donors. Libraries were prepared by immunoSEQ multiplex PCR; TCRdb keeps only in-frame clonotypes and omits some of them. The sample lists 110,000 to 150,000 clones; about nine tenths were seen once. The sample was PBMCs. All receptors come from a man between 18 and 35 years old in good health and CMV-seronegative.

The rearrangement uses TRBV27 and TRBJ2-1, with 11 bases aligning to TRBD2. The germline CDR1 and CDR2 sequences are MNHEY and SMNVEV (reference sequence). This CDR3 is built from 12 residues. The CDR3 DNA sequence: TGTGCTAGCGGGAGGGCCGGGAATGAGCAGTTCTTC. Protein sequence: CASGRAGNEQFF.

The chain carries TRBV7-2 and TRBJ1-2; TRBD1 matches at 7 bases. The germline V gene encodes CDR1 SGHTA and CDR2 FQGNSA. Trimming removed 4 bases from V and 8 bases from J; junction bases left unmatched: 19. The length of the CDR3 is 17 residues. The CDR3 region has the DNA TGTGCCAGCAGCTCGGGAGGGGGCTTCAACAGGGTGCAGGGCTACACCTTC. Translation: CASSSGGGFNRVQGYTF.

This chain connects TRBV18 to TRBJ2-7; D is perhaps TRBD1 (5 bases). Germline CDR1 and CDR2: KGHSH and LQKENI. The CDR3 extends over 12 amino acids. With 5 bases removed from V and 3 bases from J, the gap between germline ends came to 8 bases. CDR3 DNA: TGTGCCAGCTCAGGGGCCAGCTACGAGCAGTACTTC. This encodes CASSGASYEQYF.

The chain is built from TRBV27 and TRBJ1-2; D call uncertain. The CDR3 has 14 amino acids. V dropped 8 bases and J dropped 10 bases, with 23 bases sitting between them. Germline CDR1 MNHEY, CDR2 SMNVEV (reference sequence). The CDR3 DNA sequence: TGTGCCAGCTCCGGGGATGGTGACCTCAGATCCTACACCTTC. Amino acids: CASSGDGDLRSYTF.

The chain has TRBV7-9 and TRBJ1-1; the match to TRBD1 covers 8 bases. The germline gives CDR1 SEHNR, CDR2 FQNEAQ (reference sequence). CDR3 size: 15 residues. V lost 6 bases and J lost 2; bases outside the gene matches: 8. CDR3 in amino acids: CASRDPRGLNTEAFF. DNA of the CDR3: TGTGCCAGCAGAGATCCCAGGGGGCTCAACACTGAAGCTTTCTTT.

V gene TRBV9 combines with J gene TRBJ2-3; 10 bases fit TRBD2. The germline V gene encodes CDR1 SGDLS and CDR2 YYNGEE. With 4 bases clipped from V and 1 base from J, the junction kept 6 bases outside the gene matches. There are 16 residues in the CDR3. DNA for the CDR3: TGTGCCAGCAGCCCCCTAGCGGGGGAGGGCACAGATACGCAGTATTTT. The encoded protein is CASSPLAGEGTDTQYF.

This chain joins TRBV5-1 and TRBJ1-1; D remains unclear. Trimming shortened V by 2 bases and J by 0 bases, and 8 bases separated the two germline ends. Germline CDR1 reads SGHRS; CDR2 reads YFSETQ. The CDR3 extends over 14 amino acids. CDR3 sequence: CASSFLRMNTEAFF. In nucleotides, the CDR3 is TGCGCCAGCAGCTTCTTGCGAATGAACACTGAAGCTTTCTTT. The complete variable domain, with remaining parts taken from reference TRBV5-1 and TRBJ1-1, reads KAGVTQTPRYLIKTRGQQVTLSCSPISGHRSVSWYQQTPGQGLQFLFEYFSETQRNKGNFPGRFSGRQFSNSRSEMNVSTLELGDSALYLCASSFLRMNTEAFFGQGTRLTVV.

V and J are TRBV5-6 and TRBJ2-7, with 7 bases fitting TRBD2. Germline V lookup: CDR1 SGHDT, CDR2 YYEEEE. The CDR3 sequence is 15 residues long. V lost 4 bases to trimming and J lost 4 bases; unmatched junction nucleotides: 11. The DNA for the CDR3 is TGTGCCAGCAGCCCGCGAGGGCGGGGGATTTACGAGCAGTACTTC. It is translated as CASSPRGRGIYEQYF. The full variable domain, with the rest looked up from reference TRBV5-6 and TRBJ2-7, is DAGVTQSPTHLIKTRGQQVTLRCSPKSGHDTVSWYQQALGQGPQFIFQYYEEEERQRGNFPDRFSGHQFPNYSSELNVNALLLGDSALYLCASSPRGRGIYEQYFGPGTRLTVT.

This chain connects TRBV30 to TRBJ1-1, with D uncertain. The CDR3 loop spans 13 amino acids. With 2 bases removed from V and 2 bases from J, the gap between germline ends came to 9 bases. The germline CDR1 and CDR2 sequences are GTSNPN and SVGIG (reference sequence). The CDR3 DNA sequence: TGTGCCTGGAGTAAAATGGGCAACACTGAAGCTTTCTTT. It is translated as CAWSKMGNTEAFF.

The chain has TRBV5-4 and TRBJ2-2; TRBD1 matches 7 bases. The V segment lost 0 bases and the J segment 6 bases; nucleotides outside the gene matches: 8. The CDR3 is 16 residues long. CDR1 is SGHNT, CDR2 YYREEE, per germline (reference sequence). The CDR3 coding sequence is TGTGCCAGCAGCTTGGGGGTAGGGGGCCAGTCCGGGGAGCTGTTTTTT. Its protein is CASSLGVGGQSGELFF.

This clone showed up just a few times. This rearrangement joins TRBV2 to TRBJ1-2; D may be TRBD1 (5 bases). The germline V gene has CDR1 SNHLY and CDR2 FYNNEI. V was shortened by 6 bases and J by 4 bases, with 9 bases between the two germline ends. CDR3 length equals 12 residues. The CDR3 nucleotides read TGTGCCAGCAGGCAGACAGCCTATGGCTACACCTTC. It encodes CASRQTAYGYTF.

The chain joins TRBV5-1 to TRBJ1-3; weak D call: TRBD1 (6 bases). The CDR3 spans 16 residues. Germline CDR1 is SGHRS and CDR2 is YFSETQ. Trimming removed 0 bases from V and 2 bases from J, with 12 bases in between. This CDR3 reads CASSLVGRGAGNTIYF. CDR3 DNA: TGCGCCAGCAGCTTGGTTGGCAGGGGTGCTGGAAACACCATATATTTT.

This chain uses TRBV18 with TRBJ1-5; TRBD1 agrees at 10 bases. The CDR3 is made up of 18 amino acids. J was trimmed by 1 base and V by 3 bases; bases with no gene match: 9. From germline, CDR1 is KGHSH and CDR2 LQKENI. The CDR3, as DNA: TGTGCCAGCTCACCCACCCCGACAGGGGGCTCAAGCAATCAGCCCCAGCATTTT. It encodes CASSPTPTGGSSNQPQHF.

This sequence joins TRBV5-1 and TRBJ2-7; 7 nucleotides agree with TRBD1. Germline CDR1 is SGHRS and CDR2 is YFSETQ. J lost 4 bases, V lost 0 bases, and 4 bases had no gene match. The CDR3 sequence is 14 residues long. The CDR3 is CASSLVQGVYEQYF. The CDR3 DNA reads as TGCGCCAGCAGCTTGGTGCAGGGGGTATACGAGCAGTACTTC.

The chain combines TRBV7-9 with TRBJ2-2, with D hard to call. CDR3 size: 13 residues. The V gene's germline CDR1 is SEHNR and CDR2 FQNEAQ (reference sequence). Trimming removed 1 base from V and 7 bases from J, with 7 bases in between. The CDR3 coding sequence is TGTGCCAGCAGCTTAGTTGCGGTCGGGGAGCTGTTTTTT. Amino acids: CASSLVAVGELFF.

This chain links TRBV4-2 with TRBJ2-7; TRBD1 matches at 9 bases. Looked up from germline, CDR1 is LGHNA and CDR2 is YNFKEQ. The CDR3 sequence is 16 residues long. The V gene end was trimmed by 5 bases and the J gene end by 3 bases; junction bases not matched to a gene: 11. CDR3 residues: CASSGREPGQGYEQYF. CDR3 DNA: TGTGCCAGCAGCGGAAGAGAGCCGGGACAGGGCTACGAGCAGTACTTC.

The gene calls are TRBV5-1 and TRBJ2-1; D uncertain. V shed 6 bases and J shed 2 bases, with 9 bases lying between them. This CDR3 is built from 13 residues. Germline V lookup: CDR1 SGHRS, CDR2 YFSETQ. The CDR3 bases are TGCGCCAGCAAGCTCGAGACCTACAATGAGCAGTTCTTC. It is translated as CASKLETYNEQFF. The complete variable domain, with remaining parts taken from reference TRBV5-1 and TRBJ2-1, reads KAGVTQTPRYLIKTRGQQVTLSCSPISGHRSVSWYQQTPGQGLQFLFEYFSETQRNKGNFPGRFSGRQFSNSRSEMNVSTLELGDSALYLCASKLETYNEQFFGPGTRLTVL.

The V and J genes are TRBV19 and TRBJ1-5; D uncertain. V shed 3 bases and J shed 5 bases, with 8 bases lying between them. The CDR3 totals 13 residues. In germline, CDR1 is LNHDA, CDR2 SQIVND (reference sequence). CDR3 residues: CASSIEGYQPQHF. CDR3 nucleotide sequence: TGTGCCAGTAGTATTGAGGGATATCAGCCCCAGCATTTT.

The chain carries TRBV7-2 and TRBJ2-5; D is uncertain. V was shortened by 5 bases and J by 4 bases, with 20 bases between the two germline ends. Germline V CDR1 and CDR2: SGHTA, FQGNSA. This CDR3 region has 16 residues. The CDR3 coding sequence is TGTGCCAGCAGCAGAACCACGAACTCGATACCAGAGACCCAGTACTTC. It encodes CASSRTTNSIPETQYF.

The genes are TRBV7-2 and TRBJ2-7; no clear D gene. The CDR3 length is 15 residues. Trimming took off 1 base at V and 5 bases at J, with 15 bases between the two ends. Germline CDR1 reads SGHTA; CDR2 reads FQGNSA. As DNA, the CDR3 is TGTGCCAGCAGCTTAGGTGGCCCGCTTATCGACGAGCAGTACTTC. Protein product: CASSLGGPLIDEQYF. The full variable domain, with the rest looked up from reference TRBV7-2 and TRBJ2-7, is GAGVSQSPSNKVTEKGKDVELRCDPISGHTALYWYRQSLGQGLEFLIYFQGNSAPDKSGLPSDRFSAERTGGSVSTLTIQRTQQEDSAVYLCASSLGGPLIDEQYFGPGTRLTVT.

V and J are TRBV11-2 and TRBJ2-7, with a possible D match to TRBD1 (6 bases). The CDR3 has 15 residues. The ends were cut back, 1 base at V and 4 bases at J, with 14 bases in the middle. Per the germline V gene, CDR1 is SGHAT and CDR2 is FQNNGV. CDR3 region: CASSLGRDTLYEQYF. The CDR3 coding sequence is TGTGCCAGCAGCTTAGGCCGGGACACCCTATACGAGCAGTACTTC.

V usage is TRBV6-1 and J usage is TRBJ1-5, with no clear D. V was cut by 6 bases and J by 6 bases, with 12 bases left in between. CDR1 is MNHNS, CDR2 SASEGT, per germline. The CDR3 spans 13 residues. The CDR3 protein is CASRAGPIQPQHF. The CDR3, as DNA: TGTGCCAGCAGAGCGGGCCCAATTCAGCCCCAGCATTTT.

The chain has TRBV13 and TRBJ1-4, with 8 bases fitting TRBD1. V dropped 2 bases and J dropped 4; count of bases not matched to a gene: 3. Germline CDR1 reads PRHDT; CDR2 reads FYEKMQ (reference sequence). The CDR3 runs 15 residues. The CDR3 DNA sequence: TGTGCCAGCAGCTTAATGGGACAGGTTAATGAAAAACTGTTTTTT. This translates into CASSLMGQVNEKLFF.

V usage is TRBV28 and J usage is TRBJ2-5; possibly TRBD2 for D (5 bases). Trimming took off 8 bases at V and 0 bases at J, with 13 bases between the two ends. CDR1 and CDR2 from the germline V gene are MDHEN and SYDVKM. The CDR3 runs 14 residues. CDR3 protein: CASSLPGNQETQYF. Here the CDR3 DNA reads TGTGCCAGCTCCTTGCCGGGAAACCAAGAGACCCAGTACTTC.

The V and J genes are TRBV13 and TRBJ2-1; 10 bases are a match to TRBD1. The CDR3 totals 15 residues. Germline trimming cut 0 bases from V and 5 bases from J; bases unmatched to any gene: 1. Germline CDR1 and CDR2: PRHDT and FYEKMQ (reference sequence). CDR3 amino acids: CASSLGGTGDNEQFF. In nucleotides, the CDR3 is TGTGCCAGCAGCTTAGGGGGGACAGGGGACAATGAGCAGTTCTTC. Supplemented by reference TRBV13 and TRBJ2-1, the full variable domain reads AAGVIQSPRHLIKEKRETATLKCYPIPRHDTVYWYQQGPGQDPQFLISFYEKMQSDKGSIPDRFSAQQFSDYHSELNMSSLELGDSALYFCASSLGGTGDNEQFFGPGTRLTVL.